One and the same sample provided the 29 T cell receptor beta chains below, sequenced in a study of beta chain features in type 1 diabetes (dated by TCRdb to between 2018 and 2020). Library method: the immunoSEQ multiplex PCR assay. The entire isolated RNA was reverse transcribed using the High Capacity cDNA Reverse Transcription Kit, and thus expressed TCRB transcripts were sequenced. TCRdb limited this immuneACCESS table to in-frame rearrangements with V and J called. A share of clones is missing; checked studies link under half to unresolved V genes, and the rest is unexplained. The sample table holds about 350,000 clones, of which around 19% were seen once. The top ten clonotypes cover approximately 0.046% of the sample. Specimen: naive CD4+ T cells from blood. The cell subset or site label, as the study defines it: true naive CD4+ T cells. The receptors shown here come from a young woman in good health.

J is TRBJ2-3 and V is TRBV30; a possible D gene is TRBD2 (5 bases). The germline CDR1 and CDR2 sequences are GTSNPN and SVGIG (reference sequence). There are 12 residues in the CDR3. Between the trimmed V and J ends, which lost 3 bases and 2 bases, there was a span of 6 bases. CDR3 in DNA: TGTGCCTGGAGGGGAGTCACAGATACGCAGTATTTT. Translation gives CAWRGVTDTQYF.

The chain has TRBV7-3 and TRBJ2-5; 12 bases align to TRBD2. CDR3 length: 15 amino acids. V shed 5 bases and J 5 bases; nucleotides not matched to a gene: 6. CDR1 and CDR2 from the germline V gene are SGHTA and FQGTGA. The CDR3 is CASSVSGTSGETQYF. The CDR3 DNA reads as TGTGCCAGCAGCGTCTCCGGGACTAGCGGGGAGACCCAGTACTTC.

In its sample, this clone was seen a few times. This rearrangement joins TRBV29-1 to TRBJ1-1, with no clear D. CDR3 length equals 13 residues. V gave up 2 bases and J gave up 1 base, with 8 bases separating them. Germline V gene lookup returns CDR1 SQVTM and CDR2 ANQGSEA. CDR3 DNA: TGCAGCGTTGAACATCAAAAGAACACTGAAGCTTTCTTT. It translates to CSVEHQKNTEAFF.

This clone turned up a few times. The CDR3 bases are TGTGCCAGCAGCCAAGGGGCCCGGGATACGACATTTACGCAGTATTTT. It encodes CASSQGARDTTFTQYF. The chain is built from TRBV4-2 and TRBJ2-3; D perhaps matches TRBD2 (5 bases). Trimming cost V 1 base and J 8 bases, with 19 bases left between them. This CDR3 spans 16 amino acids. The germline CDR1 and CDR2 sequences are LGHNA and YNFKEQ.

In its sample, this clone was seen once. The rearrangement joins TRBV30 to TRBJ1-5; D not certain. CDR1 and CDR2 (germline): GTSNPN, SVGIG (reference sequence). The CDR3 covers 11 residues. The CDR3 protein is CSSGSGQPQHF. The CDR3 DNA sequence: TGTTCATCAGGTTCGGGACAGCCCCAGCATTTT.

V and J are TRBV30 and TRBJ1-2, with D perhaps TRBD1 (5 bases). V was pared by 4 bases and J by 1 base, with 10 bases between. This CDR3 comprises 13 residues. Germline V gene sequence: CDR1 GTSNPN, CDR2 SVGIG (reference sequence). The chain's CDR3 is CAWNGGNNYGYTF. The DNA for the CDR3 is TGTGCCTGGAACGGGGGGAATAACTATGGCTACACCTTC.

The V and J genes are TRBV25-1 and TRBJ2-2; 8 nucleotides agree with TRBD2. The CDR3 extends over 16 amino acids. The J segment lost 1 base and the V segment lost 4 bases, leaving 5 bases of the junction unmatched. CDR1 and CDR2 from the germline V gene are MGHDK and SYGVNS. CDR3 DNA: TGTGCCAGCAGTGGCCCAACTAGCGGGAACACCGGGGAGCTGTTTTTT. Protein product: CASSGPTSGNTGELFF.

This clone has only a few counts. This chain uses TRBV5-6 with TRBJ2-5; maybe TRBD1 (5 bases). Germline lookup yields CDR1 SGHDT and CDR2 YYEEEE. This CDR3 is built from 14 residues. Trimming removed 1 base from V and 2 bases from J, with 9 bases in between. This CDR3 is CASSLRQRQETQYF. CDR3 bases: TGTGCCAGCAGCTTGCGACAGAGACAAGAGACCCAGTACTTC.

The sample holds a few counts of this clone. V usage is TRBV7-2 and J usage is TRBJ2-4; TRBD1 is a possible D gene (5 bases). V gave up 5 bases and J gave up 0 bases, with 17 bases separating them. Germline assignment: CDR1 SGHTA and CDR2 FQGNSA. The CDR3 loop spans 17 amino acids. CDR3 nucleotides: TGTGCCAGCAGCCTCTCAGGGAAACTACTAGCCAAAAACATTCAGTACTTC. Translated: CASSLSGKLLAKNIQYF.

This clone was counted only a few times. The chain has TRBV25-1 and TRBJ1-2, with unresolved D. The CDR3 contains 14 residues. Germline values: CDR1 MGHDK, CDR2 SYGVNS. Trimming took 3 bases from V and 7 from J, leaving 15 bases between them. The CDR3 DNA is TGTGCCAGCAGTGAGGGAGGAATTCTGGCTGGCTACACCTTC. Its translation is CASSEGGILAGYTF.

The table lists this clone with a few counts. The chain combines TRBV6-5 with TRBJ1-2; TRBD1 might be the D (5 bases). The germline V gene encodes CDR1 MNHEY and CDR2 SVGAGI. Trimming pared 8 bases from V and 3 bases from J, leaving 19 bases between. CDR3 length: 15 amino acids. The CDR3 sequence: CASGGGRPSDYGYTF. The CDR3 DNA is TGTGCCAGCGGGGGAGGGCGACCCTCCGACTATGGCTACACCTTC.

This chain links TRBV10-2 with TRBJ2-7; D is uncertain. Germline V gives CDR1 WSHSY, CDR2 SAAADI. The V end lost 7 bases, the J end lost 2 bases, and 6 bases lay between the germline ends. This CDR3 spans 11 amino acids. This CDR3 is CASTGAYEQYF. CDR3 nucleotides: TGCGCCAGCACCGGTGCCTACGAGCAGTACTTC.

The J gene is TRBJ2-1, the V gene TRBV11-3; 9 bases map to TRBD2. The V gene end was trimmed by 5 bases and the J gene end by 2 bases; junction bases not matched to a gene: 10. The CDR3 contains 17 residues. CDR1 and CDR2 (germline): SGHNT, YENEEA. In DNA, the CDR3 is TGTGCCAGCAGCGCCCGGGGACTAGCCCAGACCTACAATGAGCAGTTCTTC. This gives the protein CASSARGLAQTYNEQFF.

The rearrangement uses TRBV7-6 and TRBJ2-5; D may be TRBD2 (6 bases). The V gene's germline CDR1 is SGHVS and CDR2 FNYEAQ. Trimming took 1 base from V and 5 from J, leaving 14 bases between them. The CDR3 has 15 amino acids. In DNA, the CDR3 is TGTGCCAGCAGCTTAGACGGGAGCCGCTTTGAGACCCAGTACTTC. This translates into CASSLDGSRFETQYF.

The J gene is TRBJ2-2, the V gene TRBV4-2; 11 bases agree with TRBD2. V lost 4 bases, J lost 6 bases, and 4 bases stayed unmatched. Per the germline V gene, CDR1 is LGHNA and CDR2 is YNFKEQ. The CDR3 is 15 residues long. This CDR3 reads CASSLSGGAAGELFF. CDR3 DNA: TGTGCCAGCAGCCTTAGCGGGGGGGCCGCCGGGGAGCTGTTTTTT.

A few counts support this clone. The J gene is TRBJ2-2, the V gene TRBV5-4, with no clear D. The germline V gene has CDR1 SGHNT and CDR2 YYREEE (reference sequence). There are 14 residues in the CDR3. V was shortened by 2 bases and J by 0 bases, with 5 bases between the two germline ends. Written as DNA, the CDR3 is TGTGCCAGCAGCTTCGACACGAACACCGGGGAGCTGTTTTTT. Its translation is CASSFDTNTGELFF. Combining the CDR3 with reference TRBV5-4 and TRBJ2-2 gives the whole variable domain ETGVTQSPTHLIKTRGQQVTLRCSSQSGHNTVSWYQQALGQGPQFIFQYYREEENGRGNFPPRFSGLQFPNYSSELNVNALELDDSALYLCASSFDTNTGELFFGEGSRLTVL.

This clone appeared a few times. This chain uses TRBV19 with TRBJ1-1, with D hard to call. Germline V gene sequence: CDR1 LNHDA, CDR2 SQIVND (reference sequence). V was clipped by 6 bases and J by 1 base, with 9 bases between them. This CDR3 is 13 amino acids long. This CDR3 reads CASREEENTEAFF. The DNA for the CDR3 is TGTGCCAGTAGGGAGGAAGAGAACACTGAAGCTTTCTTT.

This clone was seen a few times. The gene calls are TRBV12-5 and TRBJ2-3; 10 bases fit TRBD2. Germline loops: CDR1 LGHNT, CDR2 FRNRAP. This CDR3 contains 14 residues. Trimming cost V 6 bases and J 4 bases; bases outside gene matches: 4. This chain's CDR3 is CASGLAGVSDTQYF. For the CDR3, the DNA is TGTGCTAGTGGGCTAGCGGGAGTGTCAGATACGCAGTATTTT.

The genes are TRBV18 and TRBJ2-7; the D gene is possibly TRBD1 (6 bases). Germline V gene sequence: CDR1 KGHSH, CDR2 LQKENI. The CDR3 extends over 16 amino acids. V lost 2 bases to trimming and J lost 2 bases, with 16 bases between them. Here the CDR3 reads CASSPSRQGLAYEQYF. The DNA of the CDR3 is TGTGCCAGCTCACCATCGCGCCAGGGGCTAGCCTACGAGCAGTACTTC.

J is TRBJ2-4 and V is TRBV18; the D gene is possibly TRBD2 (5 bases). This CDR3 is built from 13 residues. Germline assignment: CDR1 KGHSH and CDR2 LQKENI. V was clipped by 0 bases and J by 12 bases, with 12 bases between them. The CDR3 here is CASSPPSQGSQYF. The CDR3 DNA reads TGTGCCAGCTCACCACCCTCTCAAGGGAGTCAGTACTTC.

The chain links TRBV5-1 to TRBJ1-2, with D tentatively TRBD1 (6 bases). The length of the CDR3 is 11 residues. Germline CDR1 and CDR2: SGHRS and YFSETQ. V shed 4 bases and J shed 7 bases, with 8 bases lying between them. This CDR3 reads CASSKGGGYTF. As DNA, the CDR3 is TGCGCCAGCAGCAAAGGGGGTGGCTACACCTTC.

This clone was detected only a few times. This sample also contains other DNA sequences that code for the same CDR3. The rearrangement joins TRBV9 to TRBJ2-5; D not certain. The CDR3 runs 13 residues. The V gene's germline CDR1 is SGDLS and CDR2 YYNGEE. With 0 bases removed from V and 4 bases from J, the gap between germline ends came to 7 bases. CDR3 in DNA: TGTGCCAGCAGCGTAGCTTCGGGAGAGACCCAGTACTTC. Protein: CASSVASGETQYF. The full variable domain, its missing parts supplied by reference TRBV9 and TRBJ2-5, is DSGVTQTPKHLITATGQRVTLRCSPRSGDLSVYWYQQSLDQGLQFLIQYYNGEERAKGNILERFSAQQFPDLHSELNLSSLELGDSALYFCASSVASGETQYFGPGTRLLVL.

J is TRBJ1-1 and V is TRBV5-1; D is possibly TRBD1 (6 bases). Trimming pared 0 bases from V and 0 bases from J, leaving 12 bases between. The CDR3 is 16 amino acids. Germline V gene data show CDR1 as SGHRS and CDR2 as YFSETQ. The CDR3 spells CASSLVPGQLNTEAFF. In nucleotides, the CDR3 is TGCGCCAGCAGCTTGGTACCTGGACAGCTGAACACTGAAGCTTTCTTT.

The chain links TRBV11-3 to TRBJ2-5; D not certain. The germline V gene encodes CDR1 SGHNT and CDR2 YENEEA. The CDR3 covers 14 residues. Trimming shortened V by 5 bases and J by 2 bases, and 12 bases separated the two germline ends. In nucleotides, the CDR3 is TGTGCCAGCAGCCCCCAGACTCAACAAGAGACCCAGTACTTC. Translation gives CASSPQTQQETQYF.

V gene TRBV2 combines with J gene TRBJ2-3; 7 bases are a match to TRBD2. Germline lookup yields CDR1 SNHLY and CDR2 FYNNEI. The CDR3 is 15 residues long. J gave up 6 bases and V 5 bases, and 11 bases lay outside the gene matches. The CDR3 DNA reads TGTGCCAGCAGTAGGCAAGGCGGGGGAGGGGATACGCAGTATTTT. As protein: CASSRQGGGGDTQYF. The full variable domain, rest sourced from reference TRBV2 and TRBJ2-3, is EPEVTQTPSHQVTQMGQEVILRCVPISNHLYFYWYRQILGQKVEFLVSFYNNEISEKSEIFDDQFSVERPDGSNFTLKIRSTKLEDSAMYFCASSRQGGGGDTQYFGPGTRLTVL.

There are a few counts of this clone. The gene calls are TRBV5-4 and TRBJ2-3; 8 nucleotides agree with TRBD2. The CDR3 is 17 residues long. The trim removed 1 base at V and 1 base at J, leaving 8 bases unmatched. From germline, CDR1 is SGHNT and CDR2 YYREEE (reference sequence). The CDR3 sequence is CASSLPRGRGGTDTQYF. The CDR3 DNA is TGTGCCAGCAGCTTGCCACGGGGGCGGGGGGGCACAGATACGCAGTATTTT.

The V and J genes are TRBV9 and TRBJ2-2; D might be TRBD2 (7 bases). In germline, CDR1 is SGDLS, CDR2 YYNGEE. The CDR3 is made up of 17 amino acids. Trimming left V 0 bases short and J 2 bases short, with 14 bases between. CDR3 nucleotide sequence: TGTGCCAGCAGCGTAGCCGGGGGGCACAAAAACACCGGGGAGCTGTTTTTT. Residues: CASSVAGGHKNTGELFF.

In its sample, this clone was seen a few times. Other DNA sequences in the same sample also yield this CDR3. The CDR3 bases are TGTGCCATCAGTGATGGGCAGCGCACAGATACGCAGTATTTT. It translates to CAISDGQRTDTQYF. This chain joins TRBV10-3 and TRBJ2-3, with D unclear. CDR3 length: 14 residues. From germline, CDR1 is ENHRY and CDR2 SYGVKD. V was cut by 3 bases and J by 1 base, with 8 bases left in between.

V is TRBV5-1 and J is TRBJ2-7; 7 bases are shared with TRBD2. This CDR3 spans 16 amino acids. Trimming removed 4 bases from V and 0 bases from J; junction bases left unmatched: 10. Germline V CDR1 and CDR2: SGHRS, YFSETQ. CDR3 sequence (DNA): TGCGCCAGCAGCAGGGGATCAGGGAGGGGCTCCTACGAGCAGTACTTC. This codes for CASSRGSGRGSYEQYF.